The 6 T cell receptor beta chains given below trace back to one sample, sequenced in a study of T cell repertoires in cytomegalovirus infection. TCRdb itself ran the reads through MiXCR, one entry per CDR3 protein. The sample lists 740,000 or so distinct CDR3 sequences; under 40% were seen once. What was sequenced was PBMCs. Receptor source: a human donor in good health (CMV status not recorded). Some clones in this sample may be carry-over from other donors' samples.

V and J are TRBV7-8 and TRBJ2-3; D perhaps matches TRBD1 (5 bases). Germline lookup yields CDR1 SGHVS and CDR2 FQNEAQ. The V and J ends lost 5 bases and 1 base respectively, with 13 bases between them. This CDR3 spans 15 amino acids. CDR3 coding DNA: TGTGCCAGCAGCCCCGCCAGGGCGCGCACAGATACGCAGTATTTT. Protein sequence: CASSPARARTDTQYF. The complete variable domain, with remaining parts taken from reference TRBV7-8 and TRBJ2-3, reads GAGVSQSPRYKVAKRGQDVALRCDPISGHVSLFWYQQALGQGPEFLTYFQNEAQLDKSGLPSDRFFAERPEGSVSTLKIQRTQQEDSAVYLCASSPARARTDTQYFGPGTRLTVL.

The chain uses TRBV19 and TRBJ1-1; D not resolved. The CDR3 is 12 amino acids. Germline lookup yields CDR1 LNHDA and CDR2 SQIVND (reference sequence). Trimming took 6 bases from V and 0 from J, leaving 5 bases between them. CDR3: CASRFLNTEAFF. CDR3 sequence (DNA): TGTGCCAGTAGGTTTCTGAACACTGAAGCTTTCTTT.

The rearrangement uses TRBV28 and TRBJ2-1; D ambiguous. Between the trimmed V and J ends, which lost 3 bases and 6 bases, there was a span of 12 bases. This CDR3 comprises 14 residues. Germline V gene sequence: CDR1 MDHEN, CDR2 SYDVKM. In nucleotides, the CDR3 is TGTGCCAGCAGTTTTTTTGGACGGAGCAATGAGCAGTTCTTC. Translated: CASSFFGRSNEQFF.

This clonotype was seen more than once but under ten times. The chain has TRBV28 and TRBJ2-1, with D hard to call. The V and J ends lost 5 bases and 3 bases respectively, with 11 bases between them. Germline V gene lookup returns CDR1 MDHEN and CDR2 SYDVKM. There are 14 residues in the CDR3. The CDR3 DNA reads TGTGCCAGCAGTCCCCTCCCGGACTACAATGAGCAGTTCTTC. Protein product: CASSPLPDYNEQFF.

In this sample, this clonotype turned up a few times. The J gene is TRBJ1-1, the V gene TRBV20-1; D gene ambiguous. The CDR3 is made up of 13 amino acids. V was cut by 4 bases and J by 4 bases, with 13 bases left in between. Germline V gives CDR1 DFQATT, CDR2 SNEGSKA (reference sequence). The CDR3 spells CSAKLYSGTEAFF. Here the CDR3 DNA reads TGCAGTGCTAAGTTATATTCGGGCACTGAAGCTTTCTTT.

This clonotype was counted ten times or more. The CDR3 bases are TGTGCCAGCAGCTCTAGCGCGGTAACGGGGGACTACGAGCAGTACTTC. This encodes CASSSSAVTGDYEQYF. V and J are TRBV7-2 and TRBJ2-7; D may be TRBD2 (6 bases). The CDR3 is 16 amino acids. V lost 4 bases, J lost 3 bases, and 19 bases lay in between. The germline V gene encodes CDR1 SGHTA and CDR2 FQGNSA.